The TCR beta chain described here comes from a study of control samples from healthy donors and cancer patients. The table came from immunoSEQ multiplex PCR; TCRdb's copy has only in-frame clones and leaves some out. The sample records 90,000 to 150,000 clones, about 91% being singletons. This CDR3 spans 16 amino acids. With 6 bases removed from V and 3 bases from J, the gap between germline ends came to 18 bases. Germline-derived CDR1 and CDR2 are MNHNY and SVGAGI (reference sequence). The specimen sequenced was blood. This chain joins TRBV6-6 and TRBJ1-3; TRBD1 might be the D (6 bases). The sequence was obtained from a man aged 35 to 55 in good health. The CDR3 DNA follows: TGTGCCAGCAGCGTCCAGGAGGGCAGGGGTGGAAACACCATATATTTT. The encoded protein is CASSVQEGRGGNTIYF.